The entry below gives a single T cell receptor (beta chain) sequence along with its context. Its target is not known. The record originates from a study of immune evolution from preneoplasia to lung adenocarcinoma. Study results and limitations: From normal lung to invasive adenocarcinoma, top clone frequencies appeared to decrease. Later-stage lesions seemingly showed higher T cell density and diversity than normal lung.

Germline V CDR1 and CDR2: WSHSY, SAAADI. V lost 2 bases, J lost 0 bases, and 20 bases lay in between. The CDR3 consists of 18 residues. Profiling relied on immunoSEQ multiplex PCR, and the TCRdb table lists in-frame clones only, not all of them. The table shows some 10,000 clones, with 86% occurring only once. The chain combines TRBV10-2 with TRBJ2-7; D may be TRBD1 or TRBD2 (5 bases each). Sequenced sample: FFPE invasive lung adenocarcinoma tissue. The receptor was isolated from a person aged 70 to 79 with invasive lung adenocarcinoma. This CDR3 is CASSEPTLTGTGSYEQYF. In DNA form, the CDR3 reads TGCGCCAGCAGTGAGCCGACCTTAACCGGGACGGGCTCCTACGAGCAGTACTTC.